A selection of T cell receptor beta chains follows, all from one sample in a study of identical twins. TCRdb re-derived calls from the 5' RACE reads in MiXCR, one entry per CDR3 protein. The data contain about 530,000 distinct CDR3 sequences, about 20% of them singletons. This same sample was also taken into another study, of yellow fever vaccine responses in identical twins.

Sequenced: CD4+ T cells sorted from blood. The receptors were sampled from a woman in her late teens or twenties in good health. Both conserved end residues are part of each CDR3. Each record gives: J gene, D gene, CDR3 length, clone size, V gene, CDR3 DNA, CDR3 protein. D genes are given only for firm matches. Not all rows give a size; the values are once, few, many and, for expanded clones, a class.

TRBJ1-5 TRBD1 20 few TRBV7-9 TGTGCCAGCAGCTTCCAGATCGGGGACAGGGATTACGATAGCAATCAGCCCCAGCATTTT CASSFQIGDRDYDSNQPQHF
TRBJ2-6 TRBD1 18 - TRBV5-1 TGCGCCAGCAGCATACAGGGACAGGGAGAGTCTGGGGCCAACGTCCTGACTTTC CASSIQGQGESGANVLTF
TRBJ2-5 TRBD2 14 few TRBV6-1 TGTGCCAGCACACGGGGCGGGGGTAGAGAGACCCAGTACTTC CASTRGGGRETQYF
TRBJ2-6 TRBD1 17 - TRBV29-1 TGCAGCGTTGAAACGGTTCAGGGGGTAGCTGGGGCCAACGTCCTGACTTTC CSVETVQGVAGANVLTF
TRBJ2-7 TRBD2 14 - TRBV11-1 TGTGCCAGCAGCTCTCTAGCGGGACTCTACGAGCAGTACTTC CASSSLAGLYEQYF
TRBJ1-1 - 13 - TRBV5-1 TGCGCCAGCAGAATCGAGGGAGTCACTGAAGCTTTCTTT CASRIEGVTEAFF
TRBJ2-3 TRBD1 15 - TRBV24-1 TGTGCCACCAGTGATACAGGGGACGGCACAGATACGCAGTATTTT CATSDTGDGTDTQYF
TRBJ1-1 - 14 - TRBV20-1 TGCAGTGCTAGCATGGGAAATATGAACACTGAAGCTTTCTTT CSASMGNMNTEAFF
TRBJ2-1 - 15 few TRBV6-1 TGTGCCAGCAGAAACGGGCCGAGCTCCTACAATGAGCAGTTCTTC CASRNGPSSYNEQFF
TRBJ1-5 TRBD1 14 many TRBV9 TGTGCCAGCAGCGACGGGACAGGGGCTCAGCCCCAGCATTTT CASSDGTGAQPQHF
TRBJ2-7 TRBD1 15 - TRBV28 TGTGCCAGCAGGACAGGGGGCATAAATGCCTACGAGCAGTACTTC CASRTGGINAYEQYF
TRBJ2-5 TRBD1 15 few TRBV25-1 TGTGCCAGCAGGGGGACAGGGGGCTTTCAAGAGACCCAGTACTTC CASRGTGGFQETQYF
TRBJ2-3 - 14 few TRBV12-3/TRBV12-4 TGTGCCAGCAGTTTGGGAGCGTTGTTGGATACGCAGTATTTT CASSLGALLDTQYF
TRBJ2-3 - 14 once TRBV10-3 TGTGCCACGTCTTACCCGGGGGCCGGGGATACGCAGTATTTT CATSYPGAGDTQYF
TRBJ1-2 - 13 few TRBV28 TGTGCCAGCAGTCACACTGGCCGCGGTGGCTACACCTTC CASSHTGRGGYTF
TRBJ2-6 - 20 many TRBV5-1 TGCGCCAGCAGCTTGGGGGGGGCTAACCCTCTCAGCTCTGGGGCCAACGTCCTGACTTTC CASSLGGANPLSSGANVLTF
TRBJ2-1 TRBD1 16 - TRBV10-3 TGTGCCATCAGTGAAATCGGGACAGGTCCATACAATGAGCAGTTCTTC CAISEIGTGPYNEQFF
TRBJ2-7 TRBD1 14 - TRBV28 TGTGCCAGCAGTTCAGGACAGGGTTGGGACGAGCAGTACTTC CASSSGQGWDEQYF
TRBJ2-1 - 15 - TRBV12-3/TRBV12-4 TGTGCCAGCAGTTTTGGGAACCCCTCCTACAATGAGCAGTTCTTC CASSFGNPSYNEQFF
TRBJ2-3 - 15 - TRBV7-2 TGTGCCAGCAGCTTAGGCGGGTATTTCACAGATACGCAGTATTTT CASSLGGYFTDTQYF
TRBJ2-3 TRBD2 17 - TRBV10-3 TGTGACATCGGACTAGCGGGGAGTGGGGGCGCGACAGATACGCAGTATTTT CDIGLAGSGGATDTQYF
TRBJ2-1 - 14 - TRBV7-3 TGTGCCAGCAGCTTAGCCCCCCGGGGTGGGGAGCAGTTCTTC CASSLAPRGGEQFF
TRBJ1-4 - 15 - TRBV29-1 TGCAGCGTTGCTGGGGGCGTGTTATCTAATGAAAAACTGTTTTTT CSVAGGVLSNEKLFF
TRBJ1-2 TRBD1 13 few TRBV7-2 TGTGCCAGCAGCCCTGGACAGGCGCAAGGGAGCACCTTC CASSPGQAQGSTF
TRBJ2-2 - 13 few TRBV19 TGTGCCAGTAGTGCGGTGATCACCGGGGAGCTGTTTTTT CASSAVITGELFF
TRBJ2-5 - 15 - TRBV24-1 TGTGCCACCAGTGATGGTGTCCTGGGCCGTCAGACCCAGTACTTC CATSDGVLGRQTQYF
TRBJ2-5 - 13 many TRBV20-1 TGCAGTGCTCGGGTGAGGGTCCAAGAGACCCAGTACTTC CSARVRVQETQYF
TRBJ2-5 - 14 - TRBV2 TGTGCCAGCAGCGCATCATCGGCGGAGCGGACCCAGTACTTC CASSASSAERTQYF
TRBJ1-2 - 12 few TRBV27 TGTGCCAGCGTCGGGCTTGCTGGTGGCTACACCTTC CASVGLAGGYTF
TRBJ2-7 - 15 few TRBV5-1 TGCGCCAGCAGCTCGCCGGGGCGTAGCTCCTACGAGCAGTACTTC CASSSPGRSSYEQYF
TRBJ2-7 TRBD1 14 - TRBV27 TGTGCCAGCAGTTTACTACAGGGGGCAAGCGAGCAGTACTTC CASSLLQGASEQYF
TRBJ2-3 TRBD2 19 - TRBV27 TGTGCCAGCAGTTTATCTCCTAATAGCGGGGGGCCTAGCACAGATACGCAGTATTTT CASSLSPNSGGPSTDTQYF
TRBJ2-4 - 15 - TRBV12-3/TRBV12-4 TGTGCCAGCTCCCCTATCGGCGCAGCCAAAAACATTCAGTACTTC CASSPIGAAKNIQYF
TRBJ1-1 - 15 few TRBV5-5 TGTGCCAGCAGCGACCACCGGGCTGATAAAACTGAAGCTTTCTTT CASSDHRADKTEAFF
TRBJ2-1 TRBD2 14 few TRBV12-3/TRBV12-4 TGTGCCAGCAGCCCTAGCGGGAGCATCGATGAGCAGTTCTTC CASSPSGSIDEQFF
TRBJ2-1 TRBD2 15 - TRBV11-2 TGTGCCAGCAGCGACGGGACTAGCGGGGGTTATGAGCAGTTCTTC CASSDGTSGGYEQFF
TRBJ2-3 TRBD1 16 - TRBV5-1 TGCGCCAGCAGCTCCAGACAGGGGCGAACCACAGATACGCAGTATTTT CASSSRQGRTTDTQYF
TRBJ2-7 - 14 few TRBV28 TGTGCCAGCAGTTTTGGAGGGCATAACTACGAGCAGTACTTC CASSFGGHNYEQYF
TRBJ2-3 - 17 - TRBV12-3/TRBV12-4 TGTGCCAGCAGTTTATCGCTTAGAAGGCAGGGGCGGGATACGCAGTATTTT CASSLSLRRQGRDTQYF
TRBJ2-2 TRBD2 16 few TRBV20-1 TGCAGTGCTGGCGGGGGTCGGAACCCGAACACCGGGGAGCTGTTTTTT CSAGGGRNPNTGELFF
TRBJ1-2 TRBD1 13 - TRBV18 TGTGCCAGCTCGTCGGGACAGGACTATGGCTACACCTTC CASSSGQDYGYTF
TRBJ2-2 TRBD2 17 many TRBV7-6 TGTGCCAGCAGCTTAAACGCACTAGCGGGAGGCACCGGGGAGCTGTTTTTT CASSLNALAGGTGELFF
TRBJ1-2 - 14 - TRBV24-1 TGTGCCACCAGTGACCCTGGACAGAGCTATGGCTACACCTTC CATSDPGQSYGYTF
TRBJ2-1 - 14 few TRBV5-1 TGCGCCAGCAGCTTGGGGCAGATCTACAATGAGCAGTTCTTC CASSLGQIYNEQFF
TRBJ1-1 - 13 few TRBV11-2 TGTGCCAGCAGCTTTTCAGAGGGATTTGAAGCTTTCTTT CASSFSEGFEAFF
TRBJ2-1 - 13 - TRBV14 TGTGCCAGCAGCCAAGGAATTAGCGAGCCGAAGTTCTTC CASSQGISEPKFF
TRBJ2-7 - 15 few TRBV20-1 TGCAGTGCTAGAGAACCCCGGGACTCAGCCTACGAGCAGTACTTC CSAREPRDSAYEQYF
TRBJ2-1 - 14 - TRBV7-9 TGTGCCAGCAGCTTAGAAGGGTTTACGGGTGAGCAGTTCTTC CASSLEGFTGEQFF
TRBJ1-4 - 15 many TRBV6-1 TGTGCCAGCAGCCCCACCGGGACAACTAATGAAAAACTGTTTTTT CASSPTGTTNEKLFF
TRBJ2-5 - 13 - TRBV29-1 TGCAGCGTTCCTGGACAGCTCCAAGAGACCCAGTACTTC CSVPGQLQETQYF
TRBJ2-3 - 15 - TRBV12-3/TRBV12-4 TGTGCCAGCAGGAACCGGGAGCCAGCCAGAGATACGCAGTATTTT CASRNREPARDTQYF
TRBJ1-1 - 13 few TRBV7-9 TGTGCCAGCAGCTTAGTCCCACACACTGAAGCTTTCTTT CASSLVPHTEAFF
TRBJ2-1 TRBD2 12 - TRBV10-3 TGTGCCATCAGCGGGAGGTGGGGTGAGCAGTTCTTC CAISGRWGEQFF
TRBJ1-2 - 13 few TRBV10-3 TGTGCCATCCGGGTAGGGAACGATTATGGCTACACCTTC CAIRVGNDYGYTF
TRBJ2-1 TRBD1 13 - TRBV11-2 TGTGCCAGCAGCTCGGACAGGGGAGCTGAGCAGTTCTTC CASSSDRGAEQFF
TRBJ2-1 - 13 once TRBV7-9 TGTGCCAGCAGCTTATTACCGACAGATGAGCAGTTCTTC CASSLLPTDEQFF
TRBJ2-1 - 15 - TRBV7-3 TGTGCCAGCAGCTTGGGGGCCCGGTCCTACAATGAGCAGTTCTTC CASSLGARSYNEQFF
TRBJ2-5 TRBD2 14 - TRBV20-1 TGCAGTGCTATGCGGGGGGCGCGACAAGAGACCCAGTACTTC CSAMRGARQETQYF
TRBJ2-2 - 13 - TRBV7-9 TGTGCCAGCAGGCCCCAGGGGACCCGGGAGCTGTTTTTT CASRPQGTRELFF
TRBJ1-3 - 12 - TRBV20-1 TGCAGTGCTAGCCAGCCTGGAAACACCATATATTTT CSASQPGNTIYF